This TCR beta chain was sequenced in a study of CD8 T cells in Susac syndrome. Random hexamers were used to reverse transcribe roughly 0.5 to 1 ug of RNA. Across 54 Vbeta and 13 Jbeta, TCR beta CDR3 was amplified with immunoSEQ multiplex PCR. TCRdb independently ran MiXCR on the immunoSEQ multiplex PCR reads; one entry per CDR3 protein. This table holds around 69,000 distinct CDR3 sequences, approximately 95% found once. Sequencing targeted TCR beta in blood CD8+ and CD4+ T cells. Trimming took off 3 bases at V and 1 base at J, with 12 bases between the two ends. Germline assignment: CDR1 SGHVS and CDR2 FQNEAQ. CDR3 length: 15 amino acids.

The V and J genes are TRBV7-8 and TRBJ2-5; unclear D gene. This TCR came from a human donor with Susac syndrome. Sequencing was carried out using CD8+ T cells from PBMCs. CDR3 in DNA: TGTGCCAGCAGCTTGGACGTAGCCTCCCAAGAGACCCAGTACTTC. Encoded protein: CASSLDVASQETQYF.